Listed below are T cell receptor beta chains from one sample, sequenced in a study of T cell responses to AZD1222 COVID-19 vaccine. Profiled with immunoSEQ multiplex PCR; TCRdb holds only in-frame clones, not every one. The sample has under 150,000 clones, about nine tenths seen once. The material sequenced was peripheral blood, taken on day 0 of AZD1222 vaccination. These receptors came from an adult in good health. The CDR3 runs from the conserved cysteine through the conserved F or W. The D gene is left open where the match is weak. Clone size appears in some rows only: once, few, many, or a class for an expanded clone.

TRBV10-3	TRBJ2-5	NA	NA	TGTGCCATCAGCCGGGAGTGGGGTCAAGAGACCCAGTACTTC	CAISREWGQETQYF
TRBV28	TRBJ1-1	NA	NA	TGTGCCAGCAGTTCTGCATGGCCTACCAACACTGAAGCTTTCTTT	CASSSAWPTNTEAFF
TRBV20-1	TRBJ2-1	NA	NA	TGCAGTGCTCCCCCTAGAGGTGAGCAGTTCTTC	CSAPPRGEQFF
TRBV6-5	TRBJ1-3	NA	NA	TGTGCCAGCAGTTACTCAGCTGGAAACACCATATATTTT	CASSYSAGNTIYF
TRBV5-1	TRBJ1-1	NA	once	TGCGCCAGCAGCGTGACCGTGAACACTGAAGCTTTCTTT	CASSVTVNTEAFF
TRBV3-1/TRBV3-2	TRBJ2-5	NA	NA	TGTGCCAGCAGCCAAGTAGTGGAGACCCAGTACTTC	CASSQVVETQYF
TRBV28	TRBJ1-1	NA	NA	TGTGCCAGCAGGGTGGGACCGACGAACACTGAAGCTTTCTTT	CASRVGPTNTEAFF
TRBV10-3	TRBJ2-2	TRBD2	NA	TGTGCCCACGGGAGGGAGGATACCGGGGAGCTGTTTTTT	CAHGREDTGELFF
TRBV2	TRBJ1-5	TRBD1	NA	TGTGCCAGCAAAGGACAGGGAGGTCAGCCCCAGCATTTT	CASKGQGGQPQHF
TRBV6-5	TRBJ1-1	NA	NA	TGTGCCAGCAGTAGAGGTGACACCGACACTGAAGCTTTCTTT	CASSRGDTDTEAFF